This entry features one T cell receptor (beta chain) sequence. The table lists this clone with many counts. The antigen it recognizes is unknown. Base qualities are not provided; no much larger clone lies one nucleotide away. Using the deep immunoSEQ assay, multiplex PCR amplified TCR CDR3 regions from genomic DNA. Extracted genomic DNA from each cell subset was distributed evenly across all wells of several immunoSEQ 96-well plates, and each plate was treated as a replicate. For sorted subsets, about 200 ng genomic DNA, equal to 30,000 or so T cell genomes, was loaded into each replicate PCR. The purified libraries were quantified using a Qubit 3.0 fluorometer, sized with a Bioanalyzer 2100, and then quantified again using the KAPA Library Quantification kit. Each immunoSEQ 96-well plate was sequenced on its own single-read 150-cycle Illumina NextSeq 550 flow cell. For the original study's pipeline: Because the immunoSEQ output included only junctional sequences and no quality scores, the filtering could not be the same as the filtering used for full-length reads. Sequences were annotated with PyIR, a Python wrapper for IgBLAST v1.9, using IMGT germline references to assign V/J genes and CDR3. Reads were filtered out if the reads had weak V/J assignments (E-value above 1e-6), no CDR3, stop codons, out-of-frame junctions, or ambiguous translated residues. V3J clonotypes were defined by identical inferred V gene, J gene, and CDR3 amino acid sequence. Percentage overlap between repertoires was calculated by dividing the number of shared unique clonotypes by the size of the smaller repertoire. Richness of each repertoire was evaluated using RTK rarefaction, the Chao1 estimator, and Recon v2.1 estimates of unobserved clonotypes. Generation probabilities for all TCRbeta clonotypes obtained by the gDNA method from a handful of donors were computed using OLGA. TCRdb re-hosts the immuneACCESS table, in-frame sequences only. Its copies lack some clones; in the studies checked, an unresolved V gene accounts for under half of them, and the cause for the rest is not known. Clonal size and the V and J genes are those of that table, whereas D and trimming came from the DNA. The sample table contains over a million clones; only one count was recorded for about 76% of them. The ten largest clones capture approximately 1.5% of the sample.

This specimen comes from a study of shared clonotypes between healthy human individuals (dated by TCRdb to about 2020). Broadly, across the study: The cohort comprised a couple of women and a few men aged 18 to 49 years. To increase sequencing depth and limit assay-specific biases, different laboratories used diverse techniques to prepare libraries and sequence TCR repertoires. To estimate repertoire size and how much clonotype sharing occurs between individuals, the study deeply sequenced the blood TCR repertoires of several healthy adults. Leukapheresis yielded between about 0.8 and 8.9 billion PBMCs per donor. Per donor, three plates each were used for CD4 naive and CD4 memory, two for CD8 naive, and one for CD8 memory.

General conclusions and limits of the study: Clonotypes shared by all four sorted-subset donors showed higher generation probabilities than non-shared clonotypes. Sampling was restricted to blood, and TCR repertoires in tissues likely differ from the TCR repertoires found in blood. Based on pairwise subsampling, the degree of clonotype sharing among donors was expected to be affected by sequencing depth. Sharing across several donors was observed for approximately 4.6% of naive CD4, 3.5% of naive CD8, over 2% of memory CD4, and roughly 0.4% of memory CD8 clonotypes. Rarefaction of sorted-subset datasets indicated incomplete sequencing despite the large sequencing depth. Because the study included a small number of donors, the genetic and exposure-history diversity represented was limited. Larger estimated clonotype richness was generally found for naive subsets than for memory subsets.

The donors were healthy, HIV-negative adults who had no recently reported acute infections or vaccinations. Every donor was a Caucasian adult residing in Nashville, Tennessee, USA. Magnetic negative selection was used to enrich CD4+ T cells, after which naive cells were positively selected on CD45RA and the negative fraction became the memory subset. Blood was obtained by leukapheresis, after which PBMCs were separated by Ficoll-Histopaque density gradient centrifugation and cryopreserved in liquid nitrogen vapor phase. Analytical flow cytometry was used to check the purity and quantity of each magnetically sorted T cell population. From each sorted fraction, genomic DNA was isolated and quantified by UV absorbance on a Nanodrop 2000c. The TCR comes from a man aged 18 to 29 in good health. The sample was memory CD4+ T cells sorted from blood. The cell subset or site label corresponds to: CD45RA-negative fraction.

CDR3 loop: CASGGYTEAFF. In nucleotide form, the sequence is TGTGCCAGTGGGGGGTACACTGAAGCTTTCTTT. The chain joins TRBV19 to TRBJ1-1; tentative D gene TRBD1, with 5 bases matching. The CDR3, from cysteine to phenylalanine, totals 11 residues. Just CDR3 DNA is preserved here, 33 bases in frame from base 1. A distance of 7 bases separates the germline ends of V and J, which lose 8 bases and 3 bases respectively. Via the germline V gene (reference sequence), CDR1 is LNHDA and CDR2 SQIVND.